The sequence of this T cell receptor beta chain was determined in a study of T cell responses to AZD1222 COVID-19 vaccine. Assay: immunoSEQ multiplex PCR; the TCRdb copy retains only in-frame clones and omits some. This table holds roughly 45,000 clones, over 80% found once. Germline loops: CDR1 MRHNA, CDR2 SNTAGT. This CDR3 spans 13 amino acids. Between the trimmed V and J ends, which lost 0 bases and 14 bases, there was a span of 14 bases. This chain connects TRBV6-4 to TRBJ1-5; D is unclear. This clonotype originated in an adult who received the AZD1222 COVID-19 vaccine. The material was peripheral blood, obtained 28 days after the second AZD1222 dose. The CDR3 DNA sequence: TGTGCCAGCAGTGACTCAATCAGCGGTGTAAAGCATTTT. This gives the protein CASSDSISGVKHF.